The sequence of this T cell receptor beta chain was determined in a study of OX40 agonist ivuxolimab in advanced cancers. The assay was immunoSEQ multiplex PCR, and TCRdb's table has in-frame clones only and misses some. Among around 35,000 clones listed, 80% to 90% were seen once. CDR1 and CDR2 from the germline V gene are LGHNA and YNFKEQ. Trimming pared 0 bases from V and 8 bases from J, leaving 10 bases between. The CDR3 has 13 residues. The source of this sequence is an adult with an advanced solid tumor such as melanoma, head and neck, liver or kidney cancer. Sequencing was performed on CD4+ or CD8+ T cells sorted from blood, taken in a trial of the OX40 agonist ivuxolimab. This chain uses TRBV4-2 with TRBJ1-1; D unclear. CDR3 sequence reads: CASSQDAGDEAFF. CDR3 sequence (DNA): TGTGCCAGCAGCCAAGACGCGGGAGACGAAGCTTTCTTT.